This TCR beta chain is drawn from a study of human T cells and chemical hapten exposure. The junction had 6 bases not matched to a gene; V was cut back by 5 bases and J by 3 bases. The CDR3 consists of 14 residues. Each CDR3 protein gets one entry after TCRdb re-called the RACE reads with MiXCR. The sample comprises around 380,000 distinct CDR3 sequences, around 5% of which are singletons, and 2% to 2.5% rests with the top ten. Time point specified: patch test 1, 2 weeks after DPC sensitization. Treatment given: therapeutic diphenylcyclopropenone sensitization with weekly scalp DPC. Many counts were recorded for this clonotype. As yet, its antigen is unknown. Findings of the study overall: Versus controls, expanded TCRs had significantly more large CDR3 similarity clusters.

The source material was whole blood, sampled in connection with sensitization to the hapten diphenylcyclopropenone (DPC). The chain carries TRBV12-3 or TRBV12-4 and TRBJ1-2; 7 bases are a match to TRBD1. This receptor was taken from a woman aged 45-65 years with alopecia areata. Some clones in this sample may be carry-over from other donors' samples. The CDR3 loop reads CASSPDRVHYGYTF. The CDR3 DNA sequence: TGTGCCAGCAGTCCCGACAGGGTACACTATGGCTACACCTTC.